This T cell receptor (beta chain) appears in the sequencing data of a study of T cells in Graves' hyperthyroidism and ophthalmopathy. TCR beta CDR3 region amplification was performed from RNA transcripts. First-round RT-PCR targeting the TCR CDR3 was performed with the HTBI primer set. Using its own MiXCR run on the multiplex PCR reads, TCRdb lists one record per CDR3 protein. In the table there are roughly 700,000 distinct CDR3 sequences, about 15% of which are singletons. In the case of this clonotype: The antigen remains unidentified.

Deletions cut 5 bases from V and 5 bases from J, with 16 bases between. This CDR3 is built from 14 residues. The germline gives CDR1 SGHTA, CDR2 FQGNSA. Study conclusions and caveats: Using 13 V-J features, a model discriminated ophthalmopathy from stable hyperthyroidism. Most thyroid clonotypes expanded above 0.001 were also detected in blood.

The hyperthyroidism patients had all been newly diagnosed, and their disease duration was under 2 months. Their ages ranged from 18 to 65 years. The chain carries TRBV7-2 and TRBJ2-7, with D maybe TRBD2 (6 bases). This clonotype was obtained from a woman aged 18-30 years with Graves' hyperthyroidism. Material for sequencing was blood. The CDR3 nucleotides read TGTGCCAGCAGCCGAGGGAAGGGACTCCACGAGCAGTACTTC. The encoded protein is CASSRGKGLHEQYF.